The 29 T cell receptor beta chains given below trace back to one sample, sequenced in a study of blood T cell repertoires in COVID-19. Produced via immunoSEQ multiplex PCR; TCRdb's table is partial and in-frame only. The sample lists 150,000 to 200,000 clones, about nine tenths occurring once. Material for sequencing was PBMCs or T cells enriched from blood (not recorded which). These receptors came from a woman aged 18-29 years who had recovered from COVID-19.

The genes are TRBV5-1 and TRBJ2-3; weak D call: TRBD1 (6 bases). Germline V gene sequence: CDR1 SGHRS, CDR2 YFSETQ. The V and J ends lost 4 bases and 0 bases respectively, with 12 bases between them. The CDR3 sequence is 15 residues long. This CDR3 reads CASSIGQRSTDTQYF. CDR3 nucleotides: TGCGCCAGCAGCATCGGACAGCGGAGCACAGATACGCAGTATTTT.

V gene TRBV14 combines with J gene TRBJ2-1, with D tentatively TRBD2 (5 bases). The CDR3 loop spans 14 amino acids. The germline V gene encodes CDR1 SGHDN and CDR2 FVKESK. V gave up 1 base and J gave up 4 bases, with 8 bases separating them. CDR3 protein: CASSQARGYNEQFF. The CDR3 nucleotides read TGTGCCAGCAGCCAAGCCCGGGGTTACAATGAGCAGTTCTTC.

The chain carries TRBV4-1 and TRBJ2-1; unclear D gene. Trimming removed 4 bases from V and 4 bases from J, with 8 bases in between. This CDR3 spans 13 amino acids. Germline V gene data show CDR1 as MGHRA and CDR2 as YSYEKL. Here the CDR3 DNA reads TGCGCCAGCAGCCCACGCGGATACAATGAGCAGTTCTTC. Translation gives CASSPRGYNEQFF.

CDR3 residues: CASSPVGESTLNEQFF. The CDR3 DNA sequence: TGCGCCAGCAGCCCGGTGGGAGAATCCACCCTCAATGAGCAGTTCTTC. The chain couples TRBV5-1 to TRBJ2-1; TRBD2 might be the D (5 bases). The CDR3 loop spans 16 amino acids. Germline lookup yields CDR1 SGHRS and CDR2 YFSETQ. Between the trimmed V and J ends, which lost 4 bases and 6 bases, there was a span of 20 bases.

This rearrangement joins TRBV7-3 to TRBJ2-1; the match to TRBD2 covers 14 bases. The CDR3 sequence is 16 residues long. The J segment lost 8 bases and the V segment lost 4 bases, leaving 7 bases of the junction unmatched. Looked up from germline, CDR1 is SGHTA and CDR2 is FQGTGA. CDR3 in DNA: TGTGCCAGCAGCTCCTCCGGGACTAGCGGGAGCTATGAGCAGTTCTTC. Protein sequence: CASSSSGTSGSYEQFF.

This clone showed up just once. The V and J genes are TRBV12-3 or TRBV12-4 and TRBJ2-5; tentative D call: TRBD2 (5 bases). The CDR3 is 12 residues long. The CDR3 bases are TGTGCACTGCGAGGGTTTTTAGAGACCCAGTACTTC. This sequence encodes CALRGFLETQYF.

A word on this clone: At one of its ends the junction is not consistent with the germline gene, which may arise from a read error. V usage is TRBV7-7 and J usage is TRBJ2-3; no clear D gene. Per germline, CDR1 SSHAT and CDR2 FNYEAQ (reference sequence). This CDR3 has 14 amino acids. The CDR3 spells CASSPVTVTDTQYF. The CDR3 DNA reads TGTGCTAGCAGCCCGGTGACTGTCACAGATACGCAGTATTTT. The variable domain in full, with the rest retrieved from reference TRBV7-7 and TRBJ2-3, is GAGVSQSPRYKVTKRGQDVTLRCDPISSHATLYWYQQALGQGPEFLTYFNYEAQPDKSGLPSDRFSAERPEGSISTLTIQRTEQRDSAMYRCASSPVTVTDTQYFGPGTRLTVL.

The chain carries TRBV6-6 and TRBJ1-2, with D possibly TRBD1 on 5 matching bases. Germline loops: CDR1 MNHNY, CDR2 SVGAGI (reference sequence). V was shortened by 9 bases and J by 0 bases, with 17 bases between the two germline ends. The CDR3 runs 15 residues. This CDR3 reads CARTGRPGANYGYTF. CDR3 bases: TGTGCCAGAACGGGACGACCGGGAGCTAACTATGGCTACACCTTC.

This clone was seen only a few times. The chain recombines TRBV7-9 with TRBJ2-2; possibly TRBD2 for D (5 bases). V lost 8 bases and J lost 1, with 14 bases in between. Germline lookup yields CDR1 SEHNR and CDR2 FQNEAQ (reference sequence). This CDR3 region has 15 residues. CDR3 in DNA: TGTGCCAGCCTCTTAAGCGGTAGGAACACCGGGGAGCTGTTTTTT. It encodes CASLLSGRNTGELFF.

The CDR3 spells CASSSGAPTKGYTF. The CDR3 DNA follows: TGTGCCAGCAGTTCCGGAGCCCCGACGAAAGGCTACACCTTC. The rearrangement links TRBV28 to TRBJ1-2; no clear D. The germline V and J ends were trimmed by 4 bases and 8 bases, with 17 bases remaining between them. The V gene's germline CDR1 is MDHEN and CDR2 SYDVKM. CDR3 length: 14 amino acids.

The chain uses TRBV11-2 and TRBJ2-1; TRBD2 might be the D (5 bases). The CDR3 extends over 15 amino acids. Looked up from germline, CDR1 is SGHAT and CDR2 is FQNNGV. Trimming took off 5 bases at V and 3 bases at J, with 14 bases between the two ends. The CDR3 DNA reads TGTGCCAGCAGCGCGGACTTGGTCCTCTACAATGAGCAGTTCTTC. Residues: CASSADLVLYNEQFF.

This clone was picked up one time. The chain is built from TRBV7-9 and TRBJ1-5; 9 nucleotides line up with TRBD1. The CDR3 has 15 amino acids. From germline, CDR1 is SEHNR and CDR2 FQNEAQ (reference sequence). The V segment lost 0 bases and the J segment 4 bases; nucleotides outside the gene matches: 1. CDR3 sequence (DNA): TGTGCCAGCAGCTTAGCGGGGACAGGGAATCAGCCCCAGCATTTT. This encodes CASSLAGTGNQPQHF.

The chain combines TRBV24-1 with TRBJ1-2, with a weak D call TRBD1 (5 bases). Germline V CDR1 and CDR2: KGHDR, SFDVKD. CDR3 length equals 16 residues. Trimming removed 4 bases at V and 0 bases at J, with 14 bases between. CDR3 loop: CATSDLPGTANYGYTF. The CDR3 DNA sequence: TGTGCCACCAGTGACTTACCAGGGACTGCTAACTATGGCTACACCTTC.

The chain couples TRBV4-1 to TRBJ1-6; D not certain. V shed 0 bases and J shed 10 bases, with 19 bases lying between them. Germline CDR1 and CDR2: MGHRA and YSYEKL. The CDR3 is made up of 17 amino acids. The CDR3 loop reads CASSQERELRGGSPLHF. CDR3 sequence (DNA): TGCGCCAGCAGCCAAGAAAGGGAGCTTCGGGGTGGATCACCCCTCCACTTT.

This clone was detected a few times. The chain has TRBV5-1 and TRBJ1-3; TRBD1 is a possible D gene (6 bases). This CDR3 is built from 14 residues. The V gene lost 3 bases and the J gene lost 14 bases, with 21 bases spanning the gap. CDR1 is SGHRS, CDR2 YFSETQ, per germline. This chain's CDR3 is CASSSGTPGIPLYF. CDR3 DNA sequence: TGCGCCAGCAGCTCCGGGACACCGGGCATACCTCTATATTTT.

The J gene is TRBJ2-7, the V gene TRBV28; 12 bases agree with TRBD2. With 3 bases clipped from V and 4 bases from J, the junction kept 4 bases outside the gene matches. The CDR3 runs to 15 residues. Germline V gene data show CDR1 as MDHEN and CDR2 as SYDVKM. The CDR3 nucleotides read TGTGCCAGCAGTTTGACTAGCGGGAGCTTGTACGAGCAGTACTTC. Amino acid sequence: CASSLTSGSLYEQYF.

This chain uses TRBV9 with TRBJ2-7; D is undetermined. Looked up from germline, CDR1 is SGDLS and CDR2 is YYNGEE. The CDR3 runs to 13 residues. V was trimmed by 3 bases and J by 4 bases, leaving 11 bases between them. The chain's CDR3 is CASSAEAGYEQYF. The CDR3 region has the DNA TGTGCCAGCAGCGCAGAGGCTGGTTACGAGCAGTACTTC.

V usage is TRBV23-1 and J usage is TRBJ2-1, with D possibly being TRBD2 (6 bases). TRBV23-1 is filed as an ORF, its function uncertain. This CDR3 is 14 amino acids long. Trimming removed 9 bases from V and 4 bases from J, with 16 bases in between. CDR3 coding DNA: TGCGCCAGGGCGAGACTGGGGGGTTACAATGAGCAGTTCTTC. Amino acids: CARARLGGYNEQFF.

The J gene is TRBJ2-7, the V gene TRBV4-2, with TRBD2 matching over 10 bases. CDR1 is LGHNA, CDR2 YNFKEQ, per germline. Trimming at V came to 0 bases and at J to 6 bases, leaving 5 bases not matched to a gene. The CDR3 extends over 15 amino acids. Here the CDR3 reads CASSQDLAGAGEQYF. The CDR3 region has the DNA TGTGCCAGCAGCCAAGATCTAGCGGGAGCAGGCGAGCAGTACTTC.

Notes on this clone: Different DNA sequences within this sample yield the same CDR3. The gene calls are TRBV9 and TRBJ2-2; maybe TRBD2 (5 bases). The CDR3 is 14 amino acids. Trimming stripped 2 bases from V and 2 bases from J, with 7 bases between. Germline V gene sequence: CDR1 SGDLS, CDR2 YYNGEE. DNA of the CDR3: TGTGCCAGCAGCGTCGGACTTAACACCGGGGAGCTGTTTTTT. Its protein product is CASSVGLNTGELFF.

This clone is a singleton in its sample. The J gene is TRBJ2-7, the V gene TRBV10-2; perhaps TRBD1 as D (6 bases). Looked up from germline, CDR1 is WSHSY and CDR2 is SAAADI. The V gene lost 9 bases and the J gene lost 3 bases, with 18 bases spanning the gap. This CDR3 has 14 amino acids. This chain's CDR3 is CASGIPRGLYEQYF. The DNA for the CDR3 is TGCGCCAGTGGTATTCCCAGGGGTCTCTACGAGCAGTACTTC.

The CDR3 sequence: CASSLSPGGPYYGYTF. The CDR3 DNA is TGTGCCAGCAGTTTATCTCCGGGGGGCCCCTACTATGGCTACACCTTC. The genes are TRBV27 and TRBJ1-2; weak D call: TRBD1 (6 bases). The CDR3 covers 16 residues. Trimming pared 0 bases from V and 3 bases from J, leaving 14 bases between. Germline V gives CDR1 MNHEY, CDR2 SMNVEV (reference sequence).

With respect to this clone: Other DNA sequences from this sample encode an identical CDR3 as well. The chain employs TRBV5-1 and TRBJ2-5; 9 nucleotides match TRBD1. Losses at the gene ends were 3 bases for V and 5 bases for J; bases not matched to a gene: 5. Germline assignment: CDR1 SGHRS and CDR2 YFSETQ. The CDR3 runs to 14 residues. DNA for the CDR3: TGCGCCAGCAGCTCGGGGACAGGGCAGGAGACCCAGTACTTC. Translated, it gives CASSSGTGQETQYF.

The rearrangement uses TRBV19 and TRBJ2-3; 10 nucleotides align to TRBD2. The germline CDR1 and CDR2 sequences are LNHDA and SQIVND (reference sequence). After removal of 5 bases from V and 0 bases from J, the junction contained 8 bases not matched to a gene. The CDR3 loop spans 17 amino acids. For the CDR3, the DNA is TGTGCCAGTAGTGGTGGACTAGCGGTCCCTAGCACAGATACGCAGTATTTT. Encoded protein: CASSGGLAVPSTDTQYF. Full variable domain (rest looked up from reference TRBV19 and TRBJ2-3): DGGITQSPKYLFRKEGQNVTLSCEQNLNHDAMYWYRQDPGQGLRLIYYSQIVNDFQKGDIAEGYSVSREKKESFPLTVTSAQKNPTAFYLCASSGGLAVPSTDTQYFGPGTRLTVL.

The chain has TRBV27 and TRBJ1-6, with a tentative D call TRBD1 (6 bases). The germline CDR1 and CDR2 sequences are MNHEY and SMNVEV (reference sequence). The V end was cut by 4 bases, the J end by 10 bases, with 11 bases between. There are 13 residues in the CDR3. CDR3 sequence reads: CASSSRGGSPLHF. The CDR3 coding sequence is TGTGCCAGCAGTTCCAGGGGCGGGTCACCCCTCCACTTT.

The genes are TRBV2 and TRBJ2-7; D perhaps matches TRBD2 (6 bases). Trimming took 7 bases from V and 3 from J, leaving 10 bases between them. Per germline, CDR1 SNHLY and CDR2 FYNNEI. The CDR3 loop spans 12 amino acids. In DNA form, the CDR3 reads TGTGCCAGCAAAAGGGAGGTCTACGAGCAGTACTTC. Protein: CASKREVYEQYF.

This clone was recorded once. The CDR3 DNA follows: TGTGCCAGCTCACCACCCACTCTTACAGATACGCAGTATTTT. Protein sequence: CASSPPTLTDTQYF. The genes are TRBV18 and TRBJ2-3; D is unresolved. The germline CDR1 and CDR2 sequences are KGHSH and LQKENI. CDR3 size: 14 residues. The V end lost 0 bases, the J end lost 3 bases, and 7 bases lay between the germline ends.

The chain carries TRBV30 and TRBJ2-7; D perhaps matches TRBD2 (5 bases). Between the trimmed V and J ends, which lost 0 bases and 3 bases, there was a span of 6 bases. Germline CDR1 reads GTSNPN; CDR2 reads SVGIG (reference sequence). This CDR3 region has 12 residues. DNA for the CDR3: TGTGCCTGGAGTGTACGGGGCTACGAGCAGTACTTC. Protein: CAWSVRGYEQYF.

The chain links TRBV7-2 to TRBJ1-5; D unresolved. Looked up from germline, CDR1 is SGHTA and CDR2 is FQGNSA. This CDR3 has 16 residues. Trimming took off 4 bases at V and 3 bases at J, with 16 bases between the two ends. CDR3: CASSSRLRGTNQPQHF. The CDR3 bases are TGTGCCAGCAGCTCGAGACTGCGGGGTACCAATCAGCCCCAGCATTTT. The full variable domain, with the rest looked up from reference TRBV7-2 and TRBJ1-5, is GAGVSQSPSNKVTEKGKDVELRCDPISGHTALYWYRQSLGQGLEFLIYFQGNSAPDKSGLPSDRFSAERTGGSVSTLTIQRTQQEDSAVYLCASSSRLRGTNQPQHFGDGTRLSIL.